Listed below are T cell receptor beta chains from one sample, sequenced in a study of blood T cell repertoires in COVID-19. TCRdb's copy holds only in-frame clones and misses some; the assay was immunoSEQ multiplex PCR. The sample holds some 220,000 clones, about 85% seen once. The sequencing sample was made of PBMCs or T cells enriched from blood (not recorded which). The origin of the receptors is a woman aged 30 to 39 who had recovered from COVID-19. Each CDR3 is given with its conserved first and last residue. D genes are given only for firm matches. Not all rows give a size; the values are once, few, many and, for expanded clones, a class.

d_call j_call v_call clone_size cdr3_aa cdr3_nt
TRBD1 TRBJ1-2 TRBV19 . CASSPGQGAIGYTF TGTGCCAGTAGTCCAGGACAGGGGGCGATTGGCTACACCTTC
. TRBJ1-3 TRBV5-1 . CASSFTGTGGGNTIYF TGCGCCAGCAGCTTTACAGGGACCGGAGGCGGAAACACCATATATTTT
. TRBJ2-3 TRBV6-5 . CASSLRTSTDTQYF TGTGCCAGCAGTTTAAGGACTAGCACAGATACGCAGTATTTT
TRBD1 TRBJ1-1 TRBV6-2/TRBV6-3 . CASSAIGTGGVEAFF TGTGCCAGCAGTGCAATCGGGACAGGGGGCGTTGAGGCTTTCTTT
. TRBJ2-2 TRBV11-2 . CASSLQQGSRTGELFF TGTGCCAGCAGCTTACAGCAGGGGTCGCGCACCGGGGAGCTGTTTTTT
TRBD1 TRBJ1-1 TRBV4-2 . CASSQSIPRQGNTEAFF TGTGCCAGCAGCCAATCCATCCCCCGACAGGGGAACACTGAAGCTTTCTTT
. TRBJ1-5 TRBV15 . CATSNLVGNQPQHF TGTGCCACCAGCAATCTCGTTGGCAATCAGCCCCAGCATTTT
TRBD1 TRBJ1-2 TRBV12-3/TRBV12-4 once CASSPRDRVGAF TGTGCCAGCAGCCCCCGGGACAGGGTAGGGGCCTTC
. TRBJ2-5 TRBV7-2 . CASSPRPGRETQYF TGTGCCAGCAGCCCCCGACCAGGGAGGGAGACCCAGTACTTC
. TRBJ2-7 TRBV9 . CASSVVRAGGEQYF TGTGCCAGCAGCGTAGTCAGGGCCGGGGGCGAGCAGTACTTC
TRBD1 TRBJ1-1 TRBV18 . CASSPRTGDETEAFF TGTGCCAGCTCACCACGGACAGGGGATGAGACTGAAGCTTTCTTT